The 14 T cell receptor beta chains in this list originate from one sample, sequenced in a study of preoperative IRX-2 immunotherapy in early breast cancer. Treatment meaning: preoperative locoregional IRX-2 cytokine immunotherapy. TCRdb's copy holds only in-frame clones and misses some; the assay was immunoSEQ multiplex PCR. The sample holds about 37,000 clones; 65% to 90% are singletons and the top ten take about 1.5%. The sample consisted of lymph node tissue, taken after IRX-2 immunotherapy. All receptors come from a human donor with breast cancer.

V and J are TRBV6-8 and TRBJ1-1; 7 nucleotides agree with TRBD1. The length of the CDR3 is 15 residues. The ends lost 11 bases at V and 0 bases at J; junction bases unmatched: 12. Germline V CDR1 and CDR2: MNHGY, SAAAGT. CDR3 nucleotide sequence: TGTGCCTTCCTTGATAAGGGGGCCCTGAACACTGAAGCTTTCTTT. This translates into CAFLDKGALNTEAFF.

This rearrangement joins TRBV7-6 to TRBJ1-2; TRBD1 might be the D (6 bases). Germline lookup yields CDR1 SGHVS and CDR2 FNYEAQ. The germline V and J ends were trimmed by 5 bases and 4 bases, with 17 bases remaining between them. The CDR3 totals 15 residues. The CDR3 loop is CASSPAGVAPYGYTF. The CDR3 nucleotides read TGTGCCAGCAGCCCGGCAGGGGTAGCTCCCTATGGCTACACCTTC.

The V and J genes are TRBV29-1 and TRBJ2-3; 9 positions match TRBD1. This CDR3 has 16 amino acids. V shed 7 bases, J shed 7 bases, and the junction held 18 bases outside the gene matches. The germline V gene has CDR1 SQVTM and CDR2 ANQGSEA. The chain's CDR3 is CSGGGGQGIAPNTQYF. DNA for the CDR3: TGCAGCGGTGGGGGGGGACAGGGAATAGCCCCAAATACGCAGTATTTT.

The chain is built from TRBV6-8 and TRBJ1-1, with a weak D call TRBD1 (5 bases). Trimming pared 4 bases from V and 0 bases from J, leaving 9 bases between. This CDR3 spans 14 amino acids. Per the germline V gene, CDR1 is MNHGY and CDR2 is SAAAGT. In DNA form, the CDR3 reads TGTGCCAGCAGTTTGGACAACATGAACACTGAAGCTTTCTTT. Translated: CASSLDNMNTEAFF.

The J gene is TRBJ1-2, the V gene TRBV28, with D possibly being TRBD1 (6 bases). The CDR3 runs to 14 residues. Trimming took off 7 bases at V and 8 bases at J, with 20 bases between the two ends. CDR1 is MDHEN and CDR2 is SYDVKM in the germline V gene. CDR3 in DNA: TGTGCCAGCATCCCCCAGGGGCTTCGGGAGGGCTACACCTTC. Its protein is CASIPQGLREGYTF.

This chain joins TRBV7-7 and TRBJ2-6, with 7 bases fitting TRBD1. Trimming at V came to 1 base and at J to 0 bases, leaving 15 bases not matched to a gene. The CDR3 is 21 residues long. Germline CDR1 and CDR2: SSHAT and FNYEAQ (reference sequence). CDR3 DNA: TGTGCCAGCAGCTTAGGGGGACAGCCTTCCATTTTGACCTCTGGGGCCAACGTCCTGACTTTC. The encoded protein is CASSLGGQPSILTSGANVLTF. Variable domain in full (rest from reference TRBV7-7 and TRBJ2-6): GAGVSQSPRYKVTKRGQDVTLRCDPISSHATLYWYQQALGQGPEFLTYFNYEAQPDKSGLPSDRFSAERPEGSISTLTIQRTEQRDSAMYRCASSLGGQPSILTSGANVLTFGAGSRLTVL.

The V and J genes are TRBV28 and TRBJ1-2, with 7 bases lining up with TRBD1. In germline, CDR1 is MDHEN, CDR2 SYDVKM. The CDR3 covers 15 residues. Trimming cost V 3 bases and J 8 bases; bases outside gene matches: 12. This chain's CDR3 is CASSFPTGRIGGYTF. The DNA of the CDR3 is TGTGCCAGCAGTTTCCCGACAGGGCGGATAGGCGGCTACACCTTC.

This clone was observed once. This chain links TRBV11-3 with TRBJ2-5; 7 bases match TRBD2. CDR1 and CDR2 (germline): SGHNT, YENEEA. The CDR3 loop spans 15 amino acids. The ends lost 7 bases at V and 5 bases at J; junction bases unmatched: 13. CDR3 sequence reads: CASTGGGDGWETQYF. The DNA for the CDR3 is TGTGCCAGCACGGGAGGCGGCGATGGGTGGGAGACCCAGTACTTC.

The rearrangement joins TRBV5-1 to TRBJ1-6; D might be TRBD1 (5 bases). The CDR3 length is 15 residues. Germline loops: CDR1 SGHRS, CDR2 YFSETQ. Trimming left V 4 bases short and J 2 bases short, with 10 bases between. The CDR3 spells CASSLGETYNSPLHF. The CDR3 nucleotides read TGCGCCAGCAGCCTAGGGGAAACCTATAATTCACCCCTCCACTTT.

The J gene is TRBJ2-5, the V gene TRBV11-3; D gene uncertain. The CDR3 is made up of 14 amino acids. From germline, CDR1 is SGHNT and CDR2 YENEEA. Trimming stripped 5 bases from V and 7 bases from J, with 17 bases between. CDR3 protein: CASSQDAALRTQYF. CDR3 coding DNA: TGTGCCAGCAGCCAGGACGCAGCCCTGCGGACCCAGTACTTC.

J is TRBJ1-1 and V is TRBV19; 7 nucleotides agree with TRBD1. CDR3 size: 14 residues. Germline loops: CDR1 LNHDA, CDR2 SQIVND (reference sequence). V was clipped by 8 bases and J by 2 bases; unmatched bases: 8. The CDR3 reads CASQLWTGNTEAFF. DNA of the CDR3: TGTGCCAGTCAACTCTGGACAGGAAACACTGAAGCTTTCTTT.

This clone was recorded a few times. The chain joins TRBV6-8 to TRBJ1-6; 7 bases agree with TRBD1. Germline lookup yields CDR1 MNHGY and CDR2 SAAAGT. V shed 0 bases, J shed 7 bases, and the junction held 15 bases outside the gene matches. The length of the CDR3 is 19 residues. The DNA of the CDR3 is TGTGCCAGCAGTTACTCCTTTTTCAGGCAGGGGGAGGAAAATTCACCCCTCCACTTT. Amino acids: CASSYSFFRQGEENSPLHF.

The chain combines TRBV11-3 with TRBJ1-1; the D is unclear. Germline-derived CDR1 and CDR2 are SGHNT and YENEEA. The CDR3 has 14 amino acids. Trimming took 1 base from V and 2 from J, leaving 8 bases between them. CDR3 amino acids: CASSLVMSNTEAFF. The CDR3 coding sequence is TGTGCCAGCAGCTTAGTCATGAGTAACACTGAAGCTTTCTTT.

V and J are TRBV29-1 and TRBJ2-2; the D is unclear. Germline CDR1 reads SQVTM; CDR2 reads ANQGSEA. The V end was cut by 2 bases, the J end by 1 base, with 8 bases between. The CDR3 covers 14 residues. Written as DNA, the CDR3 is TGCAGCGTTGAAATAGGCTGGAACACCGGGGAGCTGTTTTTT. It encodes CSVEIGWNTGELFF.